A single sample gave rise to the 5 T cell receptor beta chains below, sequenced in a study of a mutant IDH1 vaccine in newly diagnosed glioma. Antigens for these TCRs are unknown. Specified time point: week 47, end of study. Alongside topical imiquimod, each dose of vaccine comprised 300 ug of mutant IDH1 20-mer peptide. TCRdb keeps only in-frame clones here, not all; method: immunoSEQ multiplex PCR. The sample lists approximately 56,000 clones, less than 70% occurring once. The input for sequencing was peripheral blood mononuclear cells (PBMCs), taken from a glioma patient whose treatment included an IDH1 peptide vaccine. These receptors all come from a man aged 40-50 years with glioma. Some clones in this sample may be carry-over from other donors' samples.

The CDR3: CAWSPQETQYF. The CDR3 bases are TGTGCCTGGAGCCCCCAAGAGACCCAGTACTTC. The V gene is TRBV30, the J gene TRBJ2-5; D call uncertain. V lost 3 bases, J lost 1 base, and 3 bases lay in between. The CDR3 is made up of 11 amino acids. Germline values: CDR1 GTSNPN, CDR2 SVGIG (reference sequence).

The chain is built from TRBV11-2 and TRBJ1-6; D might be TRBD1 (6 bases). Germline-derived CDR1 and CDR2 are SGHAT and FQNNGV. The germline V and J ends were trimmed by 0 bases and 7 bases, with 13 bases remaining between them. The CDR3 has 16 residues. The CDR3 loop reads CASSLDIGQGNSPLHF. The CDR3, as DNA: TGTGCCAGCAGCTTAGACATTGGGCAGGGGAATTCACCCCTCCACTTT.

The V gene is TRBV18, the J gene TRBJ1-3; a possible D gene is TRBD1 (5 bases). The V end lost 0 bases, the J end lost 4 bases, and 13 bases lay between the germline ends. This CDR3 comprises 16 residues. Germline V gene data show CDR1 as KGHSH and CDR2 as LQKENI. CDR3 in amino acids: CASSPPSPGYGNTIYF. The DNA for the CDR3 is TGTGCCAGCTCACCACCATCACCAGGGTACGGAAACACCATATATTTT.

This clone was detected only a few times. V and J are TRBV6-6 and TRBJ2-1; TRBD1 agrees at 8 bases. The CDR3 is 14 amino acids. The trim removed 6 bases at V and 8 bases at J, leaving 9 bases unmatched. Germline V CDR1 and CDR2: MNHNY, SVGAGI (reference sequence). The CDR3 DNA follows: TGTGCCAGCAGCGAGACCAGGGGGCCTTATGAGCAGTTCTTC. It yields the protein CASSETRGPYEQFF.

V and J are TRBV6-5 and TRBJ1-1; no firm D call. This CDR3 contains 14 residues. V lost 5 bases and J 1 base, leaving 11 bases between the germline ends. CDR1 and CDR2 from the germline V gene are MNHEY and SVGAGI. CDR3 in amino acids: CASSASSRNTEAFF. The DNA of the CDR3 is TGTGCCAGCAGTGCCTCCTCAAGGAACACTGAAGCTTTCTTT.